These 15 T cell receptor beta chains were all obtained from the same sample, sequenced in a study of tumor and adjacent non-tumor tissue in lung cancer. This sample's RNA came from whole unsorted tissue. The normal lung tissue was taken more than 3 cm from the tumor edge. TCRbeta libraries were built with three rounds of nested PCR, modified from ARM-PCR. Each CDR3 protein is one row after TCRdb ran MiXCR on the multiplex PCR reads. The sample has tens of thousands of distinct CDR3 sequences, 74% seen once. The specimen was distant non-tumor lung tissue. Receptors originate from a woman in her sixties with non-small cell lung cancer.

Concerning this clonotype itself: The junction departs from germline at one end; a sequencing error may be responsible. The chain is built from TRBV4-3 and TRBJ2-6, with D unresolved. Germline V gene lookup returns CDR1 LGHNA and CDR2 YSLEER. CDR3 size: 14 residues. The CDR3 reads CASSMLFGINILTF. CDR3 nucleotides: TGCGCCAGCAGTATGTTATTCGGTATCAACATCCTGACTTTC.

A note on this clonotype: One junction end disagrees with the germline gene, perhaps due to a read error. The chain joins TRBV6-5 to TRBJ1-4; TRBD1 is a possible D gene (5 bases). This CDR3 is 17 amino acids long. Per germline, CDR1 MNHEY and CDR2 SVGAGI. DNA for the CDR3: TGTGCCATCAGTTACTCCGAAGGGGTGAGGGAGGGAGAAAAACTGTTTTTT. Its translation is CAISYSEGVREGEKLFF.

For this clonotype: This sequence may be a read error, since a much larger clone differs from it by one base. The chain combines TRBV6-2 or TRBV6-3 with TRBJ1-1; D gene unclear. Per germline, CDR1 MNHEY and CDR2 SVGEGT. The CDR3 has 16 amino acids. CDR3 region: CASSSNPLWEVTETLF. The CDR3 nucleotides are TGTGCCAGCAGTTCTAACCCTCTCTGGGAAGTCACTGAAACTCTCTTT.

This clonotype showed up many times. The chain is built from TRBV28 and TRBJ2-7; D remains ambiguous. CDR1 is MDHEN, CDR2 SYDVKM, per germline. The CDR3 is 14 residues long. Trimming took 3 bases from V and 1 from J, leaving 10 bases between them. The CDR3 DNA reads as TGTGCCAGCAGTTTGGCCAGGCCTTCCTACGAGCAGTACTTC. This sequence encodes CASSLARPSYEQYF.

For this clonotype: Without the conserved terminal phenylalanine or tryptophan, this CDR3 likely stems from a read error. This chain connects TRBV4-3 to TRBJ2-1; D might be TRBD2 (5 bases). The CDR3 extends over 16 amino acids. In germline, CDR1 is LGHNA, CDR2 YSLEER. The CDR3 DNA reads TGCGCCAGTAGCCCTAGGACTCAATACGCCTACAATGAGCAGTTCATC. It is translated as CASSPRTQYAYNEQFI.

This clonotype was seen a few times. The germline gene is not matched at one end of the junction; a read error may be the cause. The chain employs TRBV5-6 and TRBJ2-2; TRBD1 agrees at 10 bases. Germline V gives CDR1 SGHDT, CDR2 YYEEEE. There are 15 residues in the CDR3. The CDR3 sequence is CANSIDRGRTGELFF. CDR3 DNA sequence: TGCGCCAACAGCATTGACAGGGGGCGTACCGGGGAGCTGTTTTTT.

This clonotype was seen only a few times. The chain recombines TRBV20-1 with TRBJ2-2, with D perhaps TRBD1 or TRBD2 (5 bases each). This CDR3 is 15 amino acids long. V lost 1 base and J lost 5, with 14 bases in between. Germline CDR1 DFQATT, CDR2 SNEGSKA (reference sequence). CDR3 region: CSARVTGRDTGELFF. Here the CDR3 DNA reads TGCAGTGCTAGAGTCACAGGACGGGATACCGGGGAGCTGTTTTTT.

Regarding this clonotype: An end of the junction does not agree with germline; a read error may underlie this. The V and J genes are TRBV11-3 and TRBJ2-3, with D uncertain. The CDR3 has 12 residues. The germline CDR1 and CDR2 sequences are SGHNT and YENEEA. Here the CDR3 DNA reads TGTACCAGCAGCTCCGACATAGATATGCAGTATTTT. The encoded protein is CTSSSDIDMQYF.

As concerns this clonotype: The junction does not match germline at one end; this may be a read error. This chain links TRBV4-3 with TRBJ2-3; 9 bases match TRBD1. The CDR3 sequence is 16 residues long. CDR1 LGHNA and CDR2 YSLEER come from the germline V gene. The CDR3 loop reads CASSQTPGQGSDMQYF. The CDR3 nucleotides are TGCGCCAGCAGCCAAACTCCGGGACAGGGTTCGGATATGCAGTATTTT.

Sample share makes this clonotype medium-sized. The chain recombines TRBV6-2 or TRBV6-3 with TRBJ2-3; 10 positions agree with TRBD2. The CDR3 runs to 16 residues. In germline, CDR1 is MNHEY, CDR2 SVGEGT. The J segment lost 2 bases and the V segment lost 7 bases, leaving 9 bases of the junction unmatched. The CDR3 protein is CASTFDSGGYTDTQYF. The CDR3 DNA sequence: TGTGCCAGCACCTTTGATAGCGGGGGGTACACAGATACGCAGTATTTT.

Notes on this clonotype: Germline and junction disagree at one end, which may indicate a read error. This rearrangement joins TRBV6-2 or TRBV6-3 to TRBJ1-3; no definite D call. CDR1 and CDR2 (germline): MNHEY, SVGEGT. There are 15 residues in the CDR3. The CDR3 sequence: CASGYTAISRNTIYF. As DNA, the CDR3 is TGTGCCAGCGGTTACACGGCAATCTCCAGAAACACCATATATTTT.

Regarding this clonotype: The junction departs from the called germline gene at one end, perhaps through a read error. The chain employs TRBV4-3 and TRBJ2-2; 11 bases agree with TRBD2. CDR1 is LGHNA, CDR2 YSLEER, per germline. The CDR3 covers 17 residues. The CDR3 loop is CASNQRSGRGFGGGLFF. The DNA of the CDR3 is TGCGCCAGCAACCAACGTAGCGGGAGGGGATTCGGCGGGGGGCTGTTTTTT.

In the case of this clonotype: Germline and junction disagree at one end, which may indicate a read error. The chain recombines TRBV6-2 or TRBV6-3 with TRBJ2-2; perhaps TRBD2 as D (5 bases). The CDR3 has 17 residues. Germline V gene lookup returns CDR1 MNHEY and CDR2 SVGEGT. The CDR3 DNA reads TGTGCCAGTAGTTACACCCAACAGAGGGTCAACACCGGGGAGTTGTTTTTT. Protein: CASSYTQQRVNTGELFF.

As to this clonotype: A read error may produce the germline difference seen at one junction end. The genes are TRBV29-1 and TRBJ2-5; weak D call: TRBD2 (6 bases). Germline V gene sequence: CDR1 SQVTM, CDR2 ANQGSEA. The CDR3 length is 12 residues. Here the CDR3 DNA reads TGTAGCGGATCGCATCTGGGGGAGACCCTGTACTTC. Protein: CSGSHLGETLYF.

Details on this clonotype: Mismatch with germline at one junction end may stem from a read error. The genes are TRBV6-2 or TRBV6-3 and TRBJ2-1; 14 bases map to TRBD2. Germline CDR1 is MNHEY and CDR2 is SVGEGT. This CDR3 is 15 amino acids long. The chain's CDR3 is CANSYSTSGGGEQFF. Here the CDR3 DNA reads TGTGCCAACAGTTACTCGACTAGCGGGGGGGGCGAGCAGTTCTTC.